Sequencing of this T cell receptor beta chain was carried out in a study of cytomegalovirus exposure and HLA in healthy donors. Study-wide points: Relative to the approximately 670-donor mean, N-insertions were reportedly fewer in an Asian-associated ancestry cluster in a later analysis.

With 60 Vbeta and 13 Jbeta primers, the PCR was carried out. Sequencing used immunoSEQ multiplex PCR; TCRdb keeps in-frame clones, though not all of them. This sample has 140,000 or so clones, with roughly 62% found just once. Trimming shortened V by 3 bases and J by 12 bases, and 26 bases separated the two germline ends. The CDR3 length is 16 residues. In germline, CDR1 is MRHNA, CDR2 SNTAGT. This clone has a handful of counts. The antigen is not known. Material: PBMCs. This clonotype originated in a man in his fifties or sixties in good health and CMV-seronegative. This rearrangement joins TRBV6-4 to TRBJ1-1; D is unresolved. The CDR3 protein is CASSEYLDQASSPPFF. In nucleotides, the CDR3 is TGTGCCAGCAGTGAATACCTGGATCAGGCAAGCTCTCCTCCTTTCTTT.